The source of this T cell receptor (beta chain) is a study of blood T cell repertoires in COVID-19. Clones were sequenced by immunoSEQ multiplex PCR, and TCRdb holds only the in-frame ones, with some missing. The profile shows 170,000 or so clones, about nine tenths of them singletons. The CDR3 spans 16 residues. Germline-derived CDR1 and CDR2 are LGHDT and YNNKEL (reference sequence). Trimming shortened V by 5 bases and J by 1 base, and 16 bases separated the two germline ends. V usage is TRBV3-1 (or the pseudogene TRBV3-2) and J usage is TRBJ2-3, with D possibly TRBD2 on 6 matching bases. The origin of this receptor is a man younger than 35 who had recovered from COVID-19. Specimen: peripheral blood. CDR3 sequence: CASSSWRAGRTDTQYF. For the CDR3, the DNA is TGTGCCAGCAGCTCATGGAGGGCCGGTCGCACAGATACGCAGTATTTT.